These 24 T cell receptor beta chains came from one sample sequenced in a study. The protocol was immunoSEQ multiplex PCR, while the TCRdb copy is restricted to in-frame clones and leaves out a portion. The sample contains 60,000 to 85,000 clones, about 94% of which appear only once. Sequenced material: PBMCs. The receptors derive from a man in his forties with rheumatoid arthritis.

The V gene is TRBV5-1, the J gene TRBJ1-1; no definite D call. Trimming left V 0 bases short and J 5 bases short, with 5 bases between. Looked up from germline, CDR1 is SGHRS and CDR2 is YFSETQ. The CDR3 contains 12 residues. Written as DNA, the CDR3 is TGCGCCAGCAGCTTGGGGGCGACTGAAGCTTTCTTT. This gives the protein CASSLGATEAFF.

This clone is a singleton in its sample. The chain carries TRBV7-9 and TRBJ1-1; TRBD1 is a possible D gene (5 bases). Germline CDR1 and CDR2: SEHNR and FQNEAQ (reference sequence). The germline V and J ends were trimmed by 0 bases and 1 base, with 9 bases remaining between them. CDR3 size: 15 residues. CDR3 region: CASSLAPGTNTEAFF. The CDR3 region has the DNA TGTGCCAGCAGCTTAGCTCCAGGGACGAACACTGAAGCTTTCTTT. Full variable domain (remainder filled in from reference TRBV7-9 and TRBJ1-1): DTGVSQNPRHKITKRGQNVTFRCDPISEHNRLYWYRQTLGQGPEFLTYFQNEAQLEKSRLLSDRFSAERPKGSFSTLEIQRTEQGDSAMYLCASSLAPGTNTEAFFGQGTRLTVV.

This chain links TRBV7-9 with TRBJ1-1; weak D call: TRBD1 (6 bases). The length of the CDR3 is 14 residues. Looked up from germline, CDR1 is SEHNR and CDR2 is FQNEAQ (reference sequence). Trimming removed 2 bases from V and 5 bases from J, with 12 bases in between. In DNA, the CDR3 is TGTGCCAGCAGCTTACAGGGGAGTAGGACTGAAGCTTTCTTT. Its translation is CASSLQGSRTEAFF.

The CDR3 bases are TGTGCCAGCAGCGTAGATGGGACTAGCAATGAGCAGTTCTTC. This translates into CASSVDGTSNEQFF. This sequence joins TRBV9 and TRBJ2-1; 8 bases are shared with TRBD2. V lost 0 bases, J lost 6 bases, and 2 bases stayed unmatched. The CDR3 has 14 amino acids. CDR1 is SGDLS, CDR2 YYNGEE, per germline.

This chain connects TRBV4-3 to TRBJ2-1; 9 nucleotides line up with TRBD2. In germline, CDR1 is LGHNA, CDR2 YSLEER. The CDR3 runs to 17 residues. V lost 0 bases to trimming and J lost 2 bases; unmatched junction nucleotides: 5. CDR3 nucleotides: TGCGCCAGCAGCCAAGAAGGTTCTAGCGGGGCCTACAATGAGCAGTTCTTC. This codes for CASSQEGSSGAYNEQFF.

On this clone: This sample includes further DNA sequences coding for the same CDR3. The V gene is TRBV11-3, the J gene TRBJ2-3; 7 bases match TRBD2. Losses at the gene ends were 1 base for V and 3 bases for J; bases not matched to a gene: 1. CDR3 length: 14 amino acids. Germline V lookup: CDR1 SGHNT, CDR2 YENEEA. CDR3 in amino acids: CASSLGGSTDTQYF. CDR3 nucleotide sequence: TGTGCCAGCAGCTTAGGCGGGAGTACAGATACGCAGTATTTT.

The gene calls are TRBV28 and TRBJ1-5, with D hard to call. Per the germline V gene, CDR1 is MDHEN and CDR2 is SYDVKM. Trimming removed 3 bases at V and 0 bases at J, with 15 bases between. CDR3 length: 17 amino acids. As DNA, the CDR3 is TGTGCCAGCAGTTTCGTGAACCTGATGAATAGCAATCAGCCCCAGCATTTT. Protein sequence: CASSFVNLMNSNQPQHF.

The sample holds a few counts of this clone. J is TRBJ1-5 and V is TRBV5-5; 9 nucleotides agree with TRBD1. Germline assignment: CDR1 SGHKS and CDR2 YYEKEE (reference sequence). The V segment lost 7 bases and the J segment 6 bases; nucleotides outside the gene matches: 11. The CDR3 sequence is 15 residues long. The CDR3 region is CASGRGTGSGQPQHF. The CDR3 DNA follows: TGTGCCAGCGGAAGGGGGACAGGGTCGGGTCAGCCCCAGCATTTT.

V gene TRBV6-1 combines with J gene TRBJ2-3; D remains unclear. The V end lost 3 bases, the J end lost 2 bases, and 6 bases lay between the germline ends. Per the germline V gene, CDR1 is MNHNS and CDR2 is SASEGT. The CDR3 sequence is 13 residues long. The DNA of the CDR3 is TGTGCCAGCAGTGACAGCAACACAGATACGCAGTATTTT. As protein: CASSDSNTDTQYF.

V and J are TRBV28 and TRBJ1-4; unclear D gene. This CDR3 is 12 amino acids long. Germline V gene data show CDR1 as MDHEN and CDR2 as SYDVKM. The ends were cut back, 3 bases at V and 5 bases at J, with 4 bases in the middle. CDR3 DNA: TGTGCCAGCAGTTTGGTGAATGAAAAACTGTTTTTT. This codes for CASSLVNEKLFF.

The chain uses TRBV11-2 and TRBJ2-3; D might be TRBD1 or TRBD2, each matching 9 bases. Per germline, CDR1 SGHAT and CDR2 FQNNGV. Trimming took 0 bases from V and 2 from J, leaving 24 bases between them. The CDR3 sequence is 20 residues long. CDR3 amino acids: CASSLDTGGLAGGDTDTQYF. The CDR3, as DNA: TGTGCCAGCAGCTTAGATACAGGGGGCTTGGCGGGAGGGGACACAGATACGCAGTATTTT.

The chain recombines TRBV2 with TRBJ2-7; D gene ambiguous. V was cut by 2 bases and J by 6 bases, with 5 bases left in between. Germline CDR1 is SNHLY and CDR2 is FYNNEI. The CDR3 length is 11 residues. CDR3 in amino acids: CASSERREQYF. The DNA of the CDR3 is TGTGCCAGCAGTGAAAGGCGCGAGCAGTACTTC.

The chain couples TRBV9 to TRBJ2-3, with TRBD2 matching 7 bases. Losses at the gene ends were 6 bases for V and 2 bases for J; bases not matched to a gene: 9. This CDR3 region has 15 residues. Germline V gives CDR1 SGDLS, CDR2 YYNGEE. This CDR3 is CASNKLATATDTQYF. The CDR3 nucleotides are TGTGCCAGCAACAAACTAGCGACGGCCACAGATACGCAGTATTTT.

The J gene is TRBJ2-5, the V gene TRBV4-3, with 10 bases lining up with TRBD2. In germline, CDR1 is LGHNA, CDR2 YSLEER. The CDR3 is 15 amino acids. V lost 4 bases, J lost 3 bases, and 5 bases stayed unmatched. CDR3 region: CASSPDGLAEETQYF. Written as DNA, the CDR3 is TGCGCCAGCAGCCCGGACGGACTAGCGGAAGAGACCCAGTACTTC.

The rearrangement links TRBV6-5 to TRBJ1-5, with D possibly TRBD1 on 6 matching bases. The CDR3 totals 14 residues. Germline V CDR1 and CDR2: MNHEY, SVGAGI. V was pared by 6 bases and J by 4 bases, with 13 bases between. The DNA for the CDR3 is TGTGCCAGCAGCCAGGACAGTAGAAATCAGCCCCAGCATTTT. It yields the protein CASSQDSRNQPQHF.

The chain links TRBV19 to TRBJ1-4; 9 bases match TRBD1. The CDR3 consists of 17 residues. Germline-derived CDR1 and CDR2 are LNHDA and SQIVND (reference sequence). V was pared by 3 bases and J by 8 bases, with 13 bases of the junction left unmatched. The chain's CDR3 is CASSIPGQGPWKEKLFF. The DNA of the CDR3 is TGTGCCAGTAGTATTCCCGGACAGGGGCCCTGGAAGGAAAAACTGTTTTTT.

This sequence joins TRBV11-3 and TRBJ2-2, with D maybe TRBD1 (6 bases). Germline loops: CDR1 SGHNT, CDR2 YENEEA. CDR3 length equals 14 residues. The V gene lost 4 bases and the J gene lost 5 bases, with 11 bases spanning the gap. The CDR3 loop reads CASSSRGTTGELFF. CDR3 nucleotide sequence: TGTGCCAGCAGCTCGAGGGGGACAACCGGGGAGCTGTTTTTT.

The V call is TRBV5-1, the J call TRBJ1-6; possibly TRBD1 for D (5 bases). Germline CDR1 and CDR2: SGHRS and YFSETQ. Trimming stripped 5 bases from V and 0 bases from J, with 12 bases between. CDR3 length: 16 residues. The DNA for the CDR3 is TGCGCCAGCAGATATGGGACGGTCTCCTATAATTCACCCCTCCACTTT. It yields the protein CASRYGTVSYNSPLHF.

J is TRBJ2-7 and V is TRBV7-2, with 10 bases that match TRBD1. This CDR3 contains 15 residues. V trimming: 6 bases; J trimming: 4 bases; junction bases outside the gene matches: 9. Germline V CDR1 and CDR2: SGHTA, FQGNSA. This chain's CDR3 is CASRPPGQGMYEQYF. Here the CDR3 DNA reads TGTGCCAGCAGACCACCGGGACAGGGGATGTACGAGCAGTACTTC.

The genes are TRBV11-2 and TRBJ2-1; 9 bases are a match to TRBD2. The germline V gene has CDR1 SGHAT and CDR2 FQNNGV. With V trimmed by 3 bases and J by 1 base, 1 base remained unmatched. This CDR3 is built from 15 residues. CDR3 nucleotides: TGTGCCAGCAGCTTCACTAGCGGGTCCTACAATGAGCAGTTCTTC. This encodes CASSFTSGSYNEQFF.

V gene TRBV28 combines with J gene TRBJ1-5, with D unresolved. With 4 bases removed from V and 11 bases from J, the gap between germline ends came to 12 bases. Per germline, CDR1 MDHEN and CDR2 SYDVKM. The CDR3 runs to 12 residues. The CDR3 DNA sequence: TGTGCCAGCAGTTCTCAAGGACTTTCCCAGCATTTT. Protein product: CASSSQGLSQHF.

V is TRBV28 and J is TRBJ2-7; D call uncertain. With 3 bases removed from V and 2 bases from J, the gap between germline ends came to 11 bases. CDR1 MDHEN and CDR2 SYDVKM come from the germline V gene. The CDR3 has 14 residues. CDR3 in DNA: TGTGCCAGCAGTTTCGGCGCGAATGCCTACGAGCAGTACTTC. This encodes CASSFGANAYEQYF.

The chain combines TRBV7-8 with TRBJ2-6, with D possibly TRBD1 on 5 matching bases. The CDR3 sequence is 19 residues long. Germline V gene sequence: CDR1 SGHVS, CDR2 FQNEAQ. Deletions cut 7 bases from V and 2 bases from J, with 24 bases between. CDR3 sequence: CASTLRKGLWDTGANVLTF. The CDR3 bases are TGTGCCAGCACCCTACGAAAGGGGCTCTGGGATACTGGGGCCAACGTCCTGACTTTC.

V usage is TRBV14 and J usage is TRBJ2-5; the match to TRBD1 covers 9 bases. V was clipped by 6 bases and J by 2 bases; unmatched bases: 7. The CDR3 length is 15 residues. Germline V gives CDR1 SGHDN, CDR2 FVKESK. This CDR3 reads CASRPHGTGQETQYF. The CDR3 bases are TGTGCCAGCAGGCCTCATGGGACAGGGCAAGAGACCCAGTACTTC. Using reference TRBV14 and TRBJ2-5 for the parts outside the CDR3, the full variable domain is EAGVTQFPSHSVIEKGQTVTLRCDPISGHDNLYWYRRVMGKEIKFLLHFVKESKQDESGMPNNRFLAERTGGTYSTLKVQPAELEDSGVYFCASRPHGTGQETQYFGPGTRLLVL.